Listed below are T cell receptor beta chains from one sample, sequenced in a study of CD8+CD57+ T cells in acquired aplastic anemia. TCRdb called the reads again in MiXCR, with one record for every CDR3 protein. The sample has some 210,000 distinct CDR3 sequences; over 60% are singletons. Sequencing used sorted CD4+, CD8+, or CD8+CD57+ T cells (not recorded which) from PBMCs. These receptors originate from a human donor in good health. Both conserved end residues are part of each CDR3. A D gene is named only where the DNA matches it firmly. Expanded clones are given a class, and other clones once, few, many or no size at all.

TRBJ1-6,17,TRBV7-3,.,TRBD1,CASRRTGGIGQYSPLHF,TGTGCCAGCAGACGGACAGGGGGCATCGGGCAGTATTCACCCCTCCACTTT
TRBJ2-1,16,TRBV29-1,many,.,CSVEDWGTNAPSEQFF,TGCAGCGTTGAAGATTGGGGGACGAACGCCCCTAGTGAGCAGTTCTTC
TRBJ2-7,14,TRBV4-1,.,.,CASSQEQGLYEQYF,TGCGCCAGCAGCCAAGAACAGGGACTCTACGAGCAGTACTTC
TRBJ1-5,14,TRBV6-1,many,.,CASSEDRWMKPQHF,TGTGCCAGCAGTGAGGACAGATGGATGAAGCCCCAGCATTTT
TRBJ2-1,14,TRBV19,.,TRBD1,CASSRQGRLNEQFF,TGTGCCAGTAGCCGACAGGGAAGGCTCAATGAGCAGTTCTTC
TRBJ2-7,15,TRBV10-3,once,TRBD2,CAISDPGREEYEQYF,TGTGCCATCAGTGACCCCGGGAGGGAGGAGTACGAGCAGTACTTC
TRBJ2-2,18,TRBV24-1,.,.,CATSDYPQWKGNTGELFF,TGTGCCACCAGTGATTACCCCCAGTGGAAGGGGAACACCGGGGAGCTGTTTTTT
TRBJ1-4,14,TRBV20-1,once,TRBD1,CSALWTGSTDKLFF,TGCAGTGCTCTATGGACAGGGTCCACTGACAAACTGTTTTTT
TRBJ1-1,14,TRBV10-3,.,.,CAITESTVNTEAFF,TGTGCCATCACCGAGTCAACAGTGAACACTGAAGCTTTCTTT
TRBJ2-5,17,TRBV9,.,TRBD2,CASSVGTSGGAWETQYF,TGTGCCAGCAGCGTAGGGACTAGCGGGGGGGCCTGGGAGACCCAGTACTTC
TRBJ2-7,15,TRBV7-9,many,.,CASSLGGTGNYEQYF,TGTGCCAGCAGCTTAGGGGGCACAGGGAACTACGAGCAGTACTTC
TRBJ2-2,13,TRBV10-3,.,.,CAIQGANTGELFF,TGTGCCATTCAGGGAGCGAACACCGGGGAGCTGTTTTTT
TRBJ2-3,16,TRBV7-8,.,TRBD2,CASSLELGGGVYTQYF,TGTGCCAGCAGCTTAGAGTTAGGCGGGGGGGTTTATACGCAGTATTTT
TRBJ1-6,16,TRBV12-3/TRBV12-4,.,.,CASSSSGKRTNSPLHF,TGTGCCAGCAGTTCCTCAGGGAAGAGGACTAATTCACCCCTCCACTTT
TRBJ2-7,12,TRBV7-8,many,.,CASSLDSIVQYF,TGTGCCAGCAGCCTTGACAGTATAGTGCAGTACTTC
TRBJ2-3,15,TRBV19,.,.,CASSFIQGSTDTQYF,TGTGCCAGTAGTTTCATTCAGGGGAGCACAGATACGCAGTATTTT
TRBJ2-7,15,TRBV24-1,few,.,CATSFIGGLVHEQYF,TGTGCCACCAGTTTCATCGGGGGGCTGGTCCACGAGCAGTACTTC
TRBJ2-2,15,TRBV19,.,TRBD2,CASSIATSVAGELFF,TGTGCCAGTAGTATAGCAACTAGCGTGGCCGGGGAGCTGTTTTTT
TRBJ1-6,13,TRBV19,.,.,CATVRTRDSPLHF,TGTGCCACAGTCAGGACAAGGGATTCACCCCTCCACTTT
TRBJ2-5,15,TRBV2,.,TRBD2,CASSEPGLARETQYF,TGTGCCAGCAGTGAGCCGGGACTAGCGAGAGAGACCCAGTACTTC
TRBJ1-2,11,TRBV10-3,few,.,CAISDDYGYTF,TGTGCCATCAGTGACGACTATGGCTACACCTTC
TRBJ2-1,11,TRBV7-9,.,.,CASSSTDEQFF,TGTGCCAGCAGCTCAACGGATGAGCAGTTCTTC
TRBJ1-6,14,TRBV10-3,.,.,CASSGTGASRTLHF,TGTGCCAGCAGTGGGACCGGGGCTTCGCGCACCCTCCACTTT
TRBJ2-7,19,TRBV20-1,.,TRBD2,CSARGLAGGRGQGNPEQYF,TGCAGTGCTAGAGGACTAGCGGGGGGGAGGGGACAGGGTAATCCCGAGCAGTACTTC
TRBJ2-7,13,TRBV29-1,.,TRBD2,CSVAGGRSYEQYF,TGCAGCGTTGCGGGGGGGCGGTCCTACGAGCAGTACTTC
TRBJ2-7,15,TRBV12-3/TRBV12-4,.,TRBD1,CASSPRKGATHEQYF,TGTGCCAGCAGTCCACGTAAGGGGGCAACCCACGAGCAGTACTTC
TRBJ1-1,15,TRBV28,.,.,CASSATGTGDTEAFF,TGTGCCAGCAGCGCCACAGGTACCGGGGACACTGAAGCTTTCTTT
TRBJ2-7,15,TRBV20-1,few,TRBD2,CSASGLAGGSYEQYF,TGCAGTGCTAGCGGACTAGCGGGTGGGTCCTACGAGCAGTACTTC
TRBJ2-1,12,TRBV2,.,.,CASSVRGNEQFF,TGTGCCAGCAGTGTTAGGGGGAATGAGCAGTTCTTC
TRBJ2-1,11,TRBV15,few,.,CATGTYNEQFF,TGTGCCACAGGGACGTACAATGAGCAGTTCTTC
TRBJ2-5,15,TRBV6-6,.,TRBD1,CASSPTGGQQETQYF,TGTGCCAGCAGTCCTACAGGGGGTCAGCAAGAGACCCAGTACTTC
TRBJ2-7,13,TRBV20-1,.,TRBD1,CSATGTEEYEQYF,TGCAGTGCTACCGGGACAGAGGAGTACGAGCAGTACTTC
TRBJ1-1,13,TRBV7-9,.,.,CANSRLMNTEAFF,TGTGCCAACTCGAGGCTCATGAACACTGAAGCTTTCTTT
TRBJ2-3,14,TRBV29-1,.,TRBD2,CSTPGLTGGDTQYF,TGCAGCACTCCGGGACTGACGGGAGGAGATACGCAGTATTTT
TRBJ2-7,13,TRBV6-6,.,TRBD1,CAAALDRDYEQYF,TGTGCCGCCGCCCTCGACAGGGACTACGAGCAGTACTTC
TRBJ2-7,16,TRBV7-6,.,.,CASSAPGTSSPYEQYF,TGTGCCAGCAGCGCGCCGGGGACATCTAGTCCCTACGAGCAGTACTTC
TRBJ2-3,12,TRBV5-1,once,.,CASSLLTDTQYF,TGCGCCAGCAGCTTGCTCACAGATACGCAGTATTTT
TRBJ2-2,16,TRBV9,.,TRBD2,CASSERERGSGGELFF,TGTGCCAGCAGCGAAAGGGAGCGGGGTAGCGGCGGGGAGCTGTTTTTT
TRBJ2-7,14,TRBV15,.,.,CATSEDSDRYEQYF,TGTGCCACCAGCGAAGACAGCGACCGCTACGAGCAGTACTTC
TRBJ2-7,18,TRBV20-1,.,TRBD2,CSAGPLGAGGQGNPEQYF,TGCAGTGCTGGCCCCCTGGGAGCGGGGGGTCAGGGTAATCCCGAGCAGTACTTC
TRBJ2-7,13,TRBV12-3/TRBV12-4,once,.,CASRERGFGEQYF,TGTGCCAGCAGAGAAAGGGGTTTCGGCGAGCAGTACTTC
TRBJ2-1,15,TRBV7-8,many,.,CASSLFTSPGNEQFF,TGTGCCAGCAGCTTATTCACTAGCCCGGGCAATGAGCAGTTCTTC
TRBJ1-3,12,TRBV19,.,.,CASQGYRNTIYF,TGTGCCAGCCAAGGGTATCGAAACACCATATATTTT
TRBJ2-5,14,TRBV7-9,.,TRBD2,CARSLVAGGETQYF,TGTGCCCGCAGCTTAGTAGCGGGGGGAGAGACCCAGTACTTC
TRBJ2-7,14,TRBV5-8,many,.,CASSGTGKRYEQYF,TGTGCCAGCAGCGGGACGGGAAAACGCTACGAGCAGTACTTC
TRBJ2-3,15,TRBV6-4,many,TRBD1,CASSDGTGGTDTQYF,TGTGCCAGCAGTGACGGGACAGGGGGCACAGATACGCAGTATTTT
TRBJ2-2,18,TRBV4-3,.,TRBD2,CASSQGQLAGVNTGELFF,TGCGCCAGCAGCCAAGGCCAACTAGCGGGGGTGAACACCGGGGAGCTGTTTTTT
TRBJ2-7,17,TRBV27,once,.,CASSLRDSGRGPYEQYF,TGTGCCAGCAGTTTACGAGACTCGGGAAGAGGGCCTTACGAGCAGTACTTC
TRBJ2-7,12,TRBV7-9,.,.,CASSPASDEQYF,TGTGCCAGCAGCCCGGCCTCAGACGAGCAGTACTTC
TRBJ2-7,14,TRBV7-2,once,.,CASSLLGSTYEQYF,TGTGCCAGCAGCTTACTGGGATCAACCTACGAGCAGTACTTC
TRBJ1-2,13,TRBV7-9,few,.,CASSLNANYGYTF,TGTGCCAGCAGCTTGAACGCTAACTATGGCTACACCTTC